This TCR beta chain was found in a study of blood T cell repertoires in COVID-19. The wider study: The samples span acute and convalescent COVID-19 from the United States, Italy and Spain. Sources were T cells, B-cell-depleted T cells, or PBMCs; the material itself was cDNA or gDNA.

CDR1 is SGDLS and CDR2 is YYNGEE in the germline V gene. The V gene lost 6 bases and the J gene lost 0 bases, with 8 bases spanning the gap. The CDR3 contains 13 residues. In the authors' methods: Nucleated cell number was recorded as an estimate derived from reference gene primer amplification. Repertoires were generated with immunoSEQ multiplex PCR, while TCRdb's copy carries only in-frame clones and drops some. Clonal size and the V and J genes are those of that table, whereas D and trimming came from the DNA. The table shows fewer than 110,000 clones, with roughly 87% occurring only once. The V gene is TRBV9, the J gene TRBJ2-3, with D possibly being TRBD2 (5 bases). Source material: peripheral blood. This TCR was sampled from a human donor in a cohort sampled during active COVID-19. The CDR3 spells CASNPGSTDTQYF. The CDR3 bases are TGTGCCAGCAATCCGGGGAGCACAGATACGCAGTATTTT.